This is a list of T cell receptor beta chains from one sample in a study of somatic mutations in cytotoxic T cells in rheumatoid arthritis. The assay was immunoSEQ multiplex PCR, and TCRdb's table has in-frame clones only and misses some. The table shows about 5,600 clones, with about four fifths occurring only once. Sequenced input: CD8+ T cells sorted from blood. The receptors originated from an adult with rheumatoid arthritis. Both conserved end residues are part of each CDR3. D genes are given only for firm matches. A clone size is listed for some rows: how often the clone was seen (once, few, many), or a class if it is expanded.

.,TRBJ2-1,TRBV19,.,CASSILTVSEQFF,TGTGCCAGTAGTATCTTAACCGTCAGTGAGCAGTTCTTC
few,TRBJ2-2,TRBV28,.,CATTGVTNTGELFF,TGTGCCACCACGGGGGTCACGAACACCGGGGAGCTGTTTTTT
.,TRBJ2-5,TRBV23-1,.,CASSQSVFLCQETQYF,TGCGCCAGCAGTCAATCAGTTTTTCTTTGTCAAGAGACCCAGTACTTC
.,TRBJ2-1,TRBV6-5,TRBD2,CASSYFAGVLNEQFF,TGTGCCAGCAGTTACTTTGCGGGAGTCTTGAATGAGCAGTTCTTC
.,TRBJ2-1,TRBV27,TRBD2,CASSPGTSGGYHEQFF,TGTGCCAGCAGCCCTGGGACTAGCGGGGGGTACCATGAGCAGTTCTTC
.,TRBJ1-1,TRBV15,.,CATSLWGENTEAFF,TGTGCCACCAGTCTGTGGGGGGAGAACACTGAAGCTTTCTTT
.,TRBJ1-2,TRBV23-1,TRBD1,CASSPRQGYLSNYGYTF,TGCGCCAGCAGTCCTAGACAGGGGTATCTCTCTAACTATGGCTACACCTTC
.,TRBJ2-1,TRBV5-6,.,CASSLEPLAHSSYNEQFF,TGTGCCAGCAGCTTGGAGCCGCTAGCGCACAGCTCCTACAATGAGCAGTTCTTC
.,TRBJ2-7,TRBV4-1,.,CASSQVKEPGSSYEQYF,TGCGCCAGCAGCCAAGTGAAAGAACCGGGGAGCTCCTACGAGCAGTACTTC
.,TRBJ2-1,TRBV11-3,.,CASRDPSRPDEQFF,TGTGCCAGCAGGGATCCCTCCAGGCCCGATGAGCAGTTCTTC
.,TRBJ2-3,TRBV6-4,.,CASSGQGTTDTQYF,TGTGCCAGCAGTGGTCAGGGGACCACAGATACGCAGTATTTT
.,TRBJ2-1,TRBV13,TRBD2,CASTTGGRDNEQFF,TGTGCCAGCACAACGGGAGGAAGGGACAATGAGCAGTTCTTC
few,TRBJ1-2,TRBV7-6,TRBD1,CASSPGQGPYGGYTF,TGTGCCAGCAGCCCGGGACAGGGCCCTTACGGAGGCTACACCTTC
.,TRBJ2-1,TRBV7-9,.,CASSLKGSGSSYNEQFF,TGTGCCAGCAGCTTGAAGGGCTCAGGCAGCTCCTACAATGAGCAGTTCTTC
.,TRBJ2-1,TRBV18,TRBD2,CASSPAGGFYNEQFF,TGTGCCAGCTCACCTGCGGGAGGGTTTTACAATGAGCAGTTCTTC
.,TRBJ2-7,TRBV18,.,CASSLSYEQYF,TGTGCCAGCTCCCTCTCCTACGAGCAGTACTTC
.,TRBJ2-6,TRBV4-3,.,CARLTGRPPGANVLTF,TGCGCCAGGTTGACAGGGAGGCCTCCAGGGGCCAACGTCCTGACTTTC
.,TRBJ2-3,TRBV2,TRBD2,CAFKREGGPDTQYF,TGTGCCTTCAAAAGGGAGGGAGGGCCAGATACGCAGTATTTT
.,TRBJ2-1,TRBV19,.,CASSIGDSGEGPYNEQFF,TGTGCCAGTAGTATCGGGGACTCCGGAGAGGGACCCTACAATGAGCAGTTCTTC
.,TRBJ1-2,TRBV29-1,.,CSVLVLFGYTF,TGCAGCGTTTTGGTACTGTTTGGCTACACCTTC
.,TRBJ2-4,TRBV27,TRBD2,CASSPIAGGDIQYF,TGTGCCAGCAGTCCTATAGCGGGAGGGGACATTCAGTACTTC
.,TRBJ2-7,TRBV27,TRBD1,CASSPSLGTGVIYEQYF,TGTGCCAGCAGTCCGTCGTTGGGGACAGGGGTAATCTACGAGCAGTACTTC
.,TRBJ1-6,TRBV4-3,.,CASSQVRNRNNSPLHF,TGCGCCAGCAGCCAAGTAAGGAACAGAAATAATTCACCCCTCCACTTT
once,TRBJ2-1,TRBV4-3,.,CASSQEFSGPSYNEQFF,TGCGCCAGCAGCCAAGAGTTCAGCGGACCCTCCTACAATGAGCAGTTCTTC
.,TRBJ2-6,TRBV5-1,.,CASSQNPEKENVYGANVLTF,TGCGCCAGCAGCCAAAATCCGGAGAAGGAGAATGTGTATGGGGCCAACGTCCTGACTTTC
.,TRBJ2-2,TRBV5-5,TRBD1,CASIPPGQSNTGELFF,TGTGCCAGCATCCCACCGGGACAGTCGAACACCGGGGAGCTGTTTTTT
few,TRBJ2-7,TRBV7-9,TRBD2,CASSRGLAGGYEQYF,TGTGCCAGCAGCCGGGGACTAGCGGGAGGGTACGAGCAGTACTTC
.,TRBJ1-5,TRBV4-1,.,CASSQGPVGQPQHF,TGCGCCAGCAGCCAAGGTCCCGTGGGTCAGCCCCAGCATTTT
.,TRBJ1-1,TRBV18,TRBD1,CASSPTLLLGQGDTEAFF,TGTGCCAGCTCACCAACGCTTCTCCTGGGACAGGGGGACACTGAAGCTTTCTTT
.,TRBJ2-5,TRBV5-4,.,CASSFGGVKETQYF,TGTGCCAGCAGCTTTGGAGGGGTGAAGGAGACCCAGTACTTC
.,TRBJ2-2,TRBV2,TRBD2,CASSGWTSGSIGGELFF,TGTGCCAGCAGTGGATGGACTAGCGGGAGTATCGGCGGGGAGCTGTTTTTT